This TCR beta chain was recorded in a study of CD8+CD57+ T cells in acquired aplastic anemia. Whole-study context: Healthy donors yielded some 9.9 million CD4+ cell reads on average. Findings and limits, study-wide: It was found that nearly 30 CD8+ CDR3 sequences were shared between patients and controls. Patient and control CD8+ Simpson's diversity was not significantly different.

With respect to this clonotype: Its target is unknown.

CDR3 length equals 15 residues. With 4 bases clipped from V and 4 bases from J, the junction kept 9 bases outside the gene matches. The germline V gene has CDR1 WNHNN and CDR2 SYGVQD (reference sequence). For CDR3 and TCR beta VDJ profiling, genomic DNA was the template used. TCRdb re-analysed the reads in MiXCR, keeping a single row per CDR3 protein. The table has about 130,000 distinct CDR3 sequences, about 48% seen once. The sample taken for sequencing was sorted CD4+, CD8+, or CD8+CD57+ T cells (not recorded which) from PBMCs. The V and J genes are TRBV10-1 and TRBJ2-7; 8 bases agree with TRBD1. The clonotype originates from a human donor in good health, serving as a control. CDR3 in DNA: TGCGCCAGCAGTGCTGACAGGGGTTACTCGTACGAGCAGTACTTC. Translated, it gives CASSADRGYSYEQYF.